These T cell receptor beta chains were read from a single sample in a study of human T cells and chemical hapten exposure. TCRdb fed the RACE reads into MiXCR, producing one record per CDR3 protein. Of approximately 100,000 distinct CDR3 sequences in the sample, roughly a tenth are singletons; the top ten hold 3% to 4%. The starting material was whole blood, obtained in connection with sensitization to the hapten diphenylcyclopropenone (DPC). The receptors were sampled from a woman between 40 and 55 years old with alopecia areata. Some clones in this sample may be carry-over from other donors' samples. The CDR3 runs from the conserved cysteine through the conserved F or W. The D gene is left open where the match is weak. Some rows mark clone size as missing; the rest say once, few, many or name a class of expanded clone.

J gene: TRBJ2-5
clone size: -
V gene: TRBV7-2
D gene: TRBD2
CDR3 protein: CASSLPPGLAGETQYF
CDR3 DNA: TGTGCCAGCAGCTTACCCCCGGGACTAGCGGGGGAGACCCAGTACTTC

J gene: TRBJ1-1
clone size: -
V gene: TRBV7-3
D gene: -
CDR3 protein: CASSLLGANTEAFF
CDR3 DNA: TGTGCCAGCAGCTTACTAGGCGCGAACACTGAAGCTTTCTTT

J gene: TRBJ2-7
clone size: -
V gene: TRBV5-5
D gene: -
CDR3 protein: CASSLLQNYEQYF
CDR3 DNA: TGTGCCAGCAGCTTGTTGCAGAACTACGAGCAGTACTTC

J gene: TRBJ2-1
clone size: -
V gene: TRBV2
D gene: TRBD2
CDR3 protein: CASRFPQAGGSNEQFF
CDR3 DNA: TGTGCCAGCAGGTTTCCTCAGGCGGGGGGGTCCAATGAGCAGTTCTTC

J gene: TRBJ2-1
clone size: -
V gene: TRBV20-1
D gene: -
CDR3 protein: CSARGLGNYNEQFF
CDR3 DNA: TGCAGTGCTAGAGGCCTTGGCAACTACAATGAGCAGTTCTTC

J gene: TRBJ2-7
clone size: many
V gene: TRBV14
D gene: -
CDR3 protein: CASSQGRGGQYF
CDR3 DNA: TGTGCCAGCAGCCAAGGTCGAGGGGGGCAGTACTTC

J gene: TRBJ2-1
clone size: many
V gene: TRBV29-1
D gene: TRBD2
CDR3 protein: CSVATSVFNEQFF
CDR3 DNA: TGCAGCGTTGCGACTAGCGTATTCAATGAGCAGTTCTTC

J gene: TRBJ2-2
clone size: -
V gene: TRBV24-1
D gene: TRBD1
CDR3 protein: CATSGPGTGYPNTGELFF
CDR3 DNA: TGTGCCACCAGTGGTCCGGGGACAGGGTATCCGAACACCGGGGAGCTGTTTTTT

J gene: TRBJ1-6
clone size: -
V gene: TRBV6-1
D gene: -
CDR3 protein: CASSPSHNSPLHF
CDR3 DNA: TGTGCCAGCAGCCCGAGCCATAATTCACCCCTCCACTTT

J gene: TRBJ2-1
clone size: -
V gene: TRBV10-3
D gene: -
CDR3 protein: CAITLSPTYNEQFF
CDR3 DNA: TGTGCCATCACCCTAAGCCCGACCTACAATGAGCAGTTCTTC

J gene: TRBJ1-5
clone size: many
V gene: TRBV27
D gene: -
CDR3 protein: CASSWGSHQPQHF
CDR3 DNA: TGTGCCAGCAGTTGGGGATCTCATCAGCCCCAGCATTTT

J gene: TRBJ2-5
clone size: -
V gene: TRBV7-9
D gene: -
CDR3 protein: CASRTVGETQYF
CDR3 DNA: TGTGCCAGCAGGACAGTTGGGGAGACCCAGTACTTC

J gene: TRBJ2-7
clone size: many
V gene: TRBV4-2
D gene: TRBD2
CDR3 protein: CASSLERGAWYEQYF
CDR3 DNA: TGTGCCAGCAGCCTAGAGCGGGGGGCCTGGTACGAGCAGTACTTC

J gene: TRBJ2-7
clone size: many
V gene: TRBV12-3/TRBV12-4
D gene: TRBD1
CDR3 protein: CASSRGQGSYEQYF
CDR3 DNA: TGTGCCAGCAGCCGGGGACAGGGAAGCTACGAGCAGTACTTC

J gene: TRBJ2-1
clone size: -
V gene: TRBV7-7
D gene: -
CDR3 protein: CASSLALGNEQFF
CDR3 DNA: TGTGCCAGCAGCTTAGCGCTCGGAAATGAGCAGTTCTTC

J gene: TRBJ2-7
clone size: few
V gene: TRBV7-9
D gene: -
CDR3 protein: CASSHHTGSYEQYF
CDR3 DNA: TGTGCCAGCAGCCACCATACAGGGTCCTACGAGCAGTACTTC

J gene: TRBJ2-2
clone size: -
V gene: TRBV15
D gene: -
CDR3 protein: CATSRVGGDERGTGELFF
CDR3 DNA: TGTGCCACCAGCAGAGTAGGTGGGGATGAAAGAGGCACCGGGGAGCTGTTTTTT

J gene: TRBJ2-7
clone size: many
V gene: TRBV27
D gene: -
CDR3 protein: CASSLSPGGRDEQYF
CDR3 DNA: TGTGCCAGCAGTTTATCCCCGGGGGGCCGGGATGAGCAGTACTTC

J gene: TRBJ1-3
clone size: many
V gene: TRBV30
D gene: -
CDR3 protein: CAWSVLHGNTIYF
CDR3 DNA: TGTGCCTGGAGTGTCCTTCACGGAAACACCATATATTTT

J gene: TRBJ2-3
clone size: few
V gene: TRBV20-1
D gene: TRBD2
CDR3 protein: CSAKASGGALDTQYF
CDR3 DNA: TGCAGTGCTAAAGCTAGCGGGGGGGCCTTAGATACGCAGTATTTT

J gene: TRBJ1-6
clone size: -
V gene: TRBV7-9
D gene: -
CDR3 protein: CASSHKSPLHF
CDR3 DNA: TGTGCCAGCAGCCATAAATCACCCCTCCACTTT

J gene: TRBJ1-4
clone size: -
V gene: TRBV6-2/TRBV6-3
D gene: TRBD1
CDR3 protein: CASSYDGTAAEKLFF
CDR3 DNA: TGTGCCAGCAGTTACGACGGGACAGCTGCTGAAAAACTGTTTTTT

J gene: TRBJ1-3
clone size: -
V gene: TRBV30
D gene: -
CDR3 protein: CAWSGWGISGNTIYF
CDR3 DNA: TGTGCCTGGAGTGGCTGGGGGATCTCTGGAAACACCATATATTTT

J gene: TRBJ2-3
clone size: few
V gene: TRBV20-1
D gene: -
CDR3 protein: CSAYQLLSTDTQYF
CDR3 DNA: TGCAGTGCCTACCAACTTCTTAGCACAGATACGCAGTATTTT

J gene: TRBJ2-6
clone size: few
V gene: TRBV5-1
D gene: -
CDR3 protein: CASSASQEWANVLTF
CDR3 DNA: TGCGCCAGCAGCGCCTCCCAGGAGTGGGCCAACGTCCTGACTTTC

J gene: TRBJ2-7
clone size: many
V gene: TRBV7-2
D gene: -
CDR3 protein: CASSPDSSYEQYF
CDR3 DNA: TGTGCCAGCAGCCCCGACAGCTCCTACGAGCAGTACTTC

J gene: TRBJ1-2
clone size: few
V gene: TRBV27
D gene: -
CDR3 protein: CASSLSQGHGYTF
CDR3 DNA: TGTGCCAGCAGTTTAAGTCAGGGGCATGGCTACACCTTC